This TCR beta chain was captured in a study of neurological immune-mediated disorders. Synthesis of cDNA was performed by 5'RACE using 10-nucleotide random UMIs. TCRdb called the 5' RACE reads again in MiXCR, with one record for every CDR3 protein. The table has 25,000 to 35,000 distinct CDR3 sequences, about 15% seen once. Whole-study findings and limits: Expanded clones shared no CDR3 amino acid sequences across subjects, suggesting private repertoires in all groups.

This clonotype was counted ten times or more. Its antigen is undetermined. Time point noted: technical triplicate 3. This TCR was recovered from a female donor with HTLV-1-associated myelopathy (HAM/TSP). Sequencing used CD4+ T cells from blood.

CDR3: CSAREWNGRSYEQYF. As DNA, the CDR3 is TGCAGTGCTAGAGAATGGAACGGGAGATCCTACGAGCAGTACTTC. J is TRBJ2-7 and V is TRBV20-1; TRBD2 might be the D (6 bases). Germline V gene data show CDR1 as DFQATT and CDR2 as SNEGSKA (reference sequence). V was clipped by 0 bases and J by 1 base, with 13 bases between them. There are 15 residues in the CDR3.